The present T cell receptor beta chain was sequenced within a study of blood T cell repertoires in acute mononucleosis (dated by TCRdb to 2018 to 2020). About the full investigation: Acute-phase samples, representing the primary response, were taken within 2 weeks of symptom onset. During acute infection, about 2.1% and 1.1% of blood CD8 T cells were made up of mean YVL-BR-specific and GLC-BM-specific cells, respectively. The mean EBV load in blood was 3.5 to 4.5 log10 genome copies per million B cells during acute infection, compared with roughly 2.5 at convalescence. The study at large found these results: Only around 10% of unique acute clonotypes persisted into convalescence, yet these made up most of the response; new diverse de novo clonotypes seemingly replaced the rest. In TCR repertoire selection for BRLF1 (YVL-BR), TCRalpha CDR3 motifs took on a dominant role, whereas TCRbeta played only a minimal one. Only a few donors were included in the cohort, so group averages were based on very few individuals. Low acute-to-convalescent clonotype overlap might partly reflect sampling error, because only a fraction of each donor's blood was analyzed.

The CDR3 goes from the cysteine to the phenylalanine over 15 residues. Only the CDR3 DNA is retained, 45 bases long and in frame from the first base. CDR1 and CDR2 are read off the germline V gene as MDHEN and SYDVKM. The V end gives up 2 bases and the J end 3 bases, leaving 5 bases in the junction not matched to a gene. For TCR profiling, total RNA from no fewer than 8,000 sorted tetramer+ CD8 T cells was reverse transcribed into cDNA. PCR with primers that anneal to V and J regions amplified CDR3 regions and added unique molecular identifiers to track templates. Profiling of the TCRalpha and TCRbeta chains was done on the immunoSEQ platform, including the sequencing and error-correction standards of that platform. The source study handled its data this way. Clonal copy numbers were corrected for sequencing and PCR errors, and IMGT conventions were followed to define CDR3s. Only productive rearrangements were analyzed, using immunoSEQ Analyzer versions 2.0 and 3.0, with gene-pairing frequencies processed further in Microsoft Excel. Circos plots were used to visualize V-J pairings, and MEME plus a custom motifSearch program were used to find CDR3 motifs. The probability of generation of TCR sequences was calculated using the OLGA algorithm. A clonotype seen at both visits was called persistent, a clonotype seen only at the acute visit was called nonpersistent, and a clonotype seen only at convalescence was called de novo. An amino acid clonotype used by more than one donor was defined as a public TCR. TCRdb stores this immuneACCESS table with in-frame sequences only. Part of the clones is absent; in the studies checked, under half of the shortfall reflects unresolved V genes, and no reason is known for the rest. Clone size and the V and J calls come from that table; the DNA yielded D and trimming. This sample lists roughly 2,000 clones; approximately 29% were detected once. The ten largest account for approximately 67% of the sample.

The time point label corresponds to: acute infectious mononucleosis, at clinical presentation within 2 weeks of symptom onset (visit 1). Over the course of primary infection, this study followed CD8 T cell responses against two immunodominant EBV epitopes, BRLF1 109 (YVL-BR) and BMLF1 280 (GLC-BM). Primary EBV infection was taken to be indicated by a positive serum heterophile antibody test and EBV viral capsid antigen-specific IgM. Magnetic positive selection (MACS) was first used to enrich total CD8 T cells from PBMCs. A FACSAria III was used to sort live CD3+ CD8+ tetramer+ cells to a purity above 85%. A PE-conjugated tetramer loaded with the BRLF1 109-117 peptide was used to sort the cells. Directly ex vivo after tetramer sorting, the TCR repertoires of EBV epitope-specific CD8 T cells were deep-sequenced at acute infection and at convalescence. A few people aged about 18 to 30 with clinical acute infectious mononucleosis and laboratory evidence of primary EBV infection were used as donors. Heparinized peripheral blood was collected when donors presented clinically with mononucleosis symptoms and again about 6 months afterward. Ficoll-Paque density gradient centrifugation was used to isolate PBMCs.

Remarks on this clone: Nothing much larger sits one base from this clone, and base qualities are not available.

Here the chain combines TRBV28 and TRBJ2-7, and 9 bases in between align with TRBD1. Sequenced material: EBV YVL epitope tetramer+ CD8+ T cells sorted from PBMCs, taken during acute infectious mononucleosis. The cell subset or site label, read with the paper, signifies: CD8 T cells binding a tetramer with EBV BRLF1 109-117 peptide (YVL-BR). This clonotype was obtained from a man aged 18 to 30 with infectious mononucleosis caused by EBV. The CDR3 region has the sequence CASSLPPGQGYEQYF. The nucleotide sequence is given as TGTGCCAGCAGTTTACCCCCGGGACAGGGCTACGAGCAGTACTTC. Supplemented by the reference TRBV28 and TRBJ2-7 proteins around the CDR3, the complete variable domain is DVKVTQSSRYLVKRTGEKVFLECVQDMDHENMFWYRQDPGLGLRLIYFSYDVKMKEKGDIPEGYSVSREKKERFSLILESASTNQTSMYLCASSLPPGQGYEQYFGPGTRLTVT.